This record looks at one TCR beta chain sequence and its context. As yet, its antigen is unknown. Primers for the PCR totalled 60 Vbeta and 13 Jbeta. Data came from immunoSEQ multiplex PCR; TCRdb stores just in-frame clones and leaves some out. The sample lists 150,000 to 200,000 clones, 65% to 85% occurring once. The data were taken from a study of cytomegalovirus exposure and HLA in healthy donors. Study results and caveats: Most of the TCR beta V segments (in an earlier analysis) were productive either about 87% or about 30% of the time. Overall, around 160 TCR beta chains were annotated as cytomegalovirus-associated.

This CDR3 region has 14 residues. The ends were cut back, 8 bases at V and 3 bases at J, with 16 bases in the middle. CDR1 SEHNR and CDR2 FQNEAQ come from the germline V gene (reference sequence). The sequenced sample was PBMCs. This clonotype was obtained from a male donor in good health and CMV-seropositive. This chain joins TRBV7-9 and TRBJ2-5, with D maybe TRBD2 (5 bases). The CDR3 DNA reads as TGTGCCAGCGTCTCACCGGGATCTAAAGAGACCCAGTACTTC. Amino acid sequence: CASVSPGSKETQYF.